The rows below give T cell receptor beta chains drawn from one sample of a study of cytomegalovirus exposure and HLA in healthy donors. Some clones are missing from TCRdb's copy, which holds only in-frame ones; the method was immunoSEQ multiplex PCR. This table holds over 100,000 clones, 70% found once. Sequencing was performed on PBMCs. Receptors originate from a man aged 25 to 40 in good health and CMV-seropositive. CDR3s include the opening cysteine and the closing phenylalanine or tryptophan.

CDR3	V	J
CASSDFRDRETQYF	TRBV25-1	TRBJ2-5
CAIMVPGQGNEQYF	TRBV10-3	TRBJ2-7
CASSPTPGTSGVSSYNEQFF	TRBV7-3	TRBJ2-1
CASSYTQGTGEKLFF	TRBV6-5	TRBJ1-4
CASSGTEIYGYTF	TRBV2	TRBJ1-2
CASRPGQTSYNEQFF	TRBV5-1	TRBJ2-1
CACLPGQGAGEQFF	TRBV30	TRBJ2-1
CSSSSGRGGIYEQYF	TRBV7-9	TRBJ2-7
CASSDRAGTGSEAFF	TRBV19	TRBJ1-1
CASSETGGSYYEQYF	TRBV7-9	TRBJ2-7
CASSIGRGTGSEQYF	TRBV19	TRBJ2-7
CASSARQGPNQPQHF	TRBV7-2	TRBJ1-5
CASSQFAPGLAVIFDTQYF	TRBV4-3	TRBJ2-3
CASSSRFGQGNTGELFF	TRBV5-1	TRBJ2-2